This record concerns one T cell receptor beta chain sequence. Its binding antigen is unknown. Base-call qualities are not available, and no considerably larger clone is one nucleotide away. CDR1 is given as SGHVS and CDR2 as FQNEAQ, both from the germline V gene. Counted from cysteine to phenylalanine, this CDR3 has 15 amino acids. Of the read, only the CDR3 DNA is kept; its 45 bases are in frame from base 1. Trimming costs V 6 bases and J 3 bases, and their ends lie 17 bases apart. The library came from PCR. This sample was sequenced with an Illumina HiSeq 2500. To reduce PCR and sequencing biases, unique molecular identifiers were built into the TCR beta cDNA libraries. Per 1 to 10 million input T cells, some 500,000 cDNA molecules were obtained, such that each molecule approximated one T cell. The same protocol used for the earlier healthy control dataset was applied to prepare and sequence the patient libraries. Samples belonging to the same batch were prepared together, multiplexed and sequenced on a shared HiSeq lane. The authors' pipeline ran thus. Raw barcoded reads were processed with MIGEC, discarding single-read molecular identifier groups before consensus assembly and CDR3 extraction. Clonotype tables were post-analysed with VDJtools, normalizing diversity by down-sampling all datasets to the smallest sample size. To correct batch-related cross-sample contamination, repertoire overlap clustering matched CDR3 amino acid sequences but not nucleotide sequences. Using fastp at Q25 and MiXCR, TCRdb reprocessed the public reads and kept productive beta chains. Here each entry gathers all rows of one CDR3 protein and keeps the most common genes and DNA. The V and J calls come from TCRdb's annotation, not from the publication. The sample records some 890,000 distinct CDR3 sequences, roughly 50% of which are singletons. Jointly, the top ten make up 4.6% of the sample.

This record belongs to a study of post-analysis software for immune sequencing data (dated by TCRdb to between 2015 and 2017). Context from the whole study: The recorded disease courses included relapsing-remitting, secondary progressive and progressive-relapsing multiple sclerosis, and some patients had no subtype annotation. The multiple sclerosis patient repertoires were compared with 10 to 12 previously published healthy control repertoires from donors aged roughly 6 to 27 years. A subset of samples was prepared in parallel using single-end sample barcoding, then pooled and co-amplified after Illumina adapter ligation.

Findings and caveats that apply to the study as a whole: When samples were clustered directly using the F measure, samples prepared in the same batch co-clustered strongly, which prompted a batch-effect correction. Significantly lower normalized Chao1 diversity was found in multiple sclerosis patients than in controls, suggesting substantial peripheral T-cell clonal expansion. Four or five TRBV segments, including TRBV5-6, TRBV5-1 and TRBV20-1, were significantly more frequent in patients than controls. The multiple sclerosis patient group was slightly younger than the control group.

To demonstrate the VDJtools post-analysis software, TCR beta repertoires were profiled from the peripheral blood of about 13 young patients with multiple sclerosis. The multiple sclerosis patients were children and adolescents between about 6 and 15 years of age. This clonotype was obtained from a girl aged 10 to 17 with multiple sclerosis. The sequenced sample was blood. The V gene is TRBV7-8 and the J gene is TRBJ2-5; TRBD1 is perhaps the D gene, given 6 matching bases. The DNA sequence is as follows: TGTGCCAGCAGATCCGAGGACCCAGGGGAAGAGACCCAGTACTTC. Its protein reads: CASRSEDPGEETQYF.